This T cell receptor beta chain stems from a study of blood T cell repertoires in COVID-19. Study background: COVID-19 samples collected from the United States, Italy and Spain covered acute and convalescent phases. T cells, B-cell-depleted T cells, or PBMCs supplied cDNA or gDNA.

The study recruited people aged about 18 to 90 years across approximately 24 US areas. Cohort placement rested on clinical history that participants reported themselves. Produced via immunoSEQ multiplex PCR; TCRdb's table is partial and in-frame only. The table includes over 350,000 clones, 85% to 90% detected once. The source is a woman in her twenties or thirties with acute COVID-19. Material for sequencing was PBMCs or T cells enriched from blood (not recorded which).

CDR3 coding DNA: TGTGCCAGCAGCCAAGATCGGCGGGGGGCACGCACAGATACGCAGTATTTT. Protein product: CASSQDRRGARTDTQYF. J is TRBJ2-3 and V is TRBV3-1 (or the pseudogene TRBV3-2); 8 bases agree with TRBD2. The CDR3 totals 17 residues. V lost 0 bases to trimming and J lost 1 base; unmatched junction nucleotides: 6. Per the germline V gene, CDR1 is LGHDT and CDR2 is YNNKEL (reference sequence).